This T cell receptor beta chain was retrieved from a study of T cell repertoires in cytomegalovirus infection. General study points: The cumulative frequency of public TCR beta families identified carriers of CMV plus the relevant HLA.

The table lists this clonotype with many counts. The antigen is unknown. TCRdb reanalysed the reads using MiXCR and keeps one entry per CDR3 protein. The data hold about 68,000 distinct CDR3 sequences, with about 23% observed a single time. Germline CDR1 and CDR2: SGHVS and FQNEAQ. The J segment lost 5 bases and the V segment lost 2 bases, leaving 6 bases of the junction unmatched. The CDR3 has 14 residues. Source material: PBMCs, sequenced either directly or after in vitro stimulation (not recorded which). The chain links TRBV7-8 to TRBJ2-7, with TRBD2 matching 7 bases. The receptor's source is a human donor in good health (CMV status not recorded). Some clones in this sample may be carry-over from other donors' samples. DNA for the CDR3: TGTGCCAGCAGCTTACTGTCGGGAGGCGACGAGCAGTACTTC. It codes for CASSLLSGGDEQYF. Using reference TRBV7-8 and TRBJ2-7 for the parts outside the CDR3, the full variable domain is GAGVSQSPRYKVAKRGQDVALRCDPISGHVSLFWYQQALGQGPEFLTYFQNEAQLDKSGLPSDRFFAERPEGSVSTLKIQRTQQEDSAVYLCASSLLSGGDEQYFGPGTRLTVT.